The 28 T cell receptor beta chains presented below share a single source sample, sequenced in a study of chemoradiotherapy in HPV16-positive cancers. The method was immunoSEQ multiplex PCR; TCRdb's version includes in-frame clones alone and lacks a portion of them. This repertoire shows 12,000 or so clones, under 80% found once; its top ten account for 2% to 2.5%. This specimen was collected from a patient who underwent chemoradiotherapy. All receptors come from a human donor with HPV-associated anogenital cancer.

The gene calls are TRBV10-3 and TRBJ2-7; D tentatively reads TRBD1 or TRBD2 (5 bases each). This CDR3 spans 16 amino acids. Per germline, CDR1 ENHRY and CDR2 SYGVKD. V lost 2 bases, J lost 0 bases, and 14 bases lay in between. CDR3 amino acids: CAISEVGDRSSYEQYF. CDR3 nucleotide sequence: TGTGCCATCAGTGAGGTTGGGGACCGGAGCTCCTACGAGCAGTACTTC.

The chain recombines TRBV9 with TRBJ2-1, with 7 nucleotides matching TRBD2. V lost 3 bases, J lost 7 bases, and 10 bases stayed unmatched. The length of the CDR3 is 15 residues. CDR1 SGDLS and CDR2 YYNGEE come from the germline V gene. The CDR3 DNA follows: TGTGCCAGCAGCGCTACCCACCGAGCGGGGAATGAGCAGTTCTTC. As protein: CASSATHRAGNEQFF.

The rearrangement links TRBV9 to TRBJ2-1, with 8 bases that match TRBD2. The CDR3 consists of 16 residues. V shed 4 bases, J shed 6 bases, and the junction held 12 bases outside the gene matches. Germline CDR1 reads SGDLS; CDR2 reads YYNGEE. This chain's CDR3 is CASSPSSGGAANEQFF. The CDR3 nucleotides read TGTGCCAGCAGCCCCTCGTCCGGGGGGGCTGCCAATGAGCAGTTCTTC.

The chain uses TRBV7-2 and TRBJ2-6; possibly TRBD1 for D (5 bases). This CDR3 is 16 amino acids long. Looked up from germline, CDR1 is SGHTA and CDR2 is FQGNSA. V was clipped by 4 bases and J by 2 bases, with 12 bases between them. CDR3 coding DNA: TGTGCCAGCAGCTCCTCTCCAGGGACTGGGGCCAACGTCCTGACTTTC. Protein: CASSSSPGTGANVLTF.

This rearrangement joins TRBV30 to TRBJ1-2; 9 positions match TRBD1. This CDR3 has 13 amino acids. V lost 1 base to trimming and J lost 6 bases; unmatched junction nucleotides: 3. Germline V CDR1 and CDR2: GTSNPN, SVGIG (reference sequence). CDR3 protein: CAWSEQGAHGYTF. CDR3 in DNA: TGTGCCTGGAGTGAACAGGGGGCGCATGGCTACACCTTC.

The chain has TRBV5-4 and TRBJ1-3; D perhaps matches TRBD1 (6 bases). V lost 6 bases to trimming and J lost 5 bases, with 12 bases between them. The CDR3 loop spans 13 amino acids. Germline V gene sequence: CDR1 SGHNT, CDR2 YYREEE (reference sequence). As DNA, the CDR3 is TGTGCCAGCACCGACAGGACCCGAAACACCATATATTTT. Amino acid sequence: CASTDRTRNTIYF. Together with reference TRBV5-4 and TRBJ1-3, the CDR3 gives the full variable domain: ETGVTQSPTHLIKTRGQQVTLRCSSQSGHNTVSWYQQALGQGPQFIFQYYREEENGRGNFPPRFSGLQFPNYSSELNVNALELDDSALYLCASTDRTRNTIYFGEGSWLTVV.

The rearrangement uses TRBV6-1 and TRBJ2-3; 10 nucleotides match TRBD2. Germline V gives CDR1 MNHNS, CDR2 SASEGT. The CDR3 is 15 residues long. J lost 4 bases, V lost 2 bases, and 3 bases had no gene match. In DNA form, the CDR3 reads TGTGCCAGCAGTGAAAAGCGGGGGGGGGCAGATACGCAGTATTTT. Protein: CASSEKRGGADTQYF.

The gene calls are TRBV6-5 and TRBJ1-2; 8 bases match TRBD1. Germline trimming cut 7 bases from V and 2 bases from J; bases unmatched to any gene: 6. Germline V gives CDR1 MNHEY, CDR2 SVGAGI. CDR3 size: 14 residues. In DNA, the CDR3 is TGTGCCAGCACCCCGGGACAGGCGAACTATGGCTACACCTTC. Translating gives CASTPGQANYGYTF.

J is TRBJ2-7 and V is TRBV7-8, with a possible D match to TRBD1 (6 bases). The germline gives CDR1 SGHVS, CDR2 FQNEAQ. The CDR3 runs to 13 residues. V was cut by 1 base and J by 12 bases, with 16 bases left in between. DNA for the CDR3: TGTGCCAGCAGCTTAGTTGGCGGACAGCCTTGGTACTTC. It is translated as CASSLVGGQPWYF.

The chain links TRBV28 to TRBJ2-5, with D unresolved. The CDR3 spans 17 residues. The V end was cut by 4 bases, the J end by 0 bases, with 18 bases between. Germline lookup yields CDR1 MDHEN and CDR2 SYDVKM. The CDR3: CASSSNLLTTHQETQYF. In DNA form, the CDR3 reads TGTGCCAGCAGTTCCAACCTATTAACGACGCACCAAGAGACCCAGTACTTC.

This clone was seen just once. V usage is TRBV9 and J usage is TRBJ1-1; D is ambiguous. Trimming stripped 3 bases from V and 7 bases from J, with 19 bases between. Germline loops: CDR1 SGDLS, CDR2 YYNGEE. The length of the CDR3 is 15 residues. CDR3 in DNA: TGTGCCAGCAGCGGGGATTCAGCGTATAGGAATGAAGCTTTCTTT. Amino acids: CASSGDSAYRNEAFF.

This chain joins TRBV9 and TRBJ1-6, with unresolved D. Germline CDR1 is SGDLS and CDR2 is YYNGEE. V shed 0 bases and J shed 5 bases, with 3 bases lying between them. The CDR3 loop spans 13 amino acids. CDR3 nucleotide sequence: TGTGCCAGCAGCGTAGGCAATAATTCACCCCTCCACTTT. Translated, it gives CASSVGNNSPLHF.

V usage is TRBV6-6 and J usage is TRBJ1-5; tentatively, D is TRBD1 (5 bases). The V end was cut by 7 bases, the J end by 5 bases, with 15 bases between. There are 14 residues in the CDR3. The germline gives CDR1 MNHNY, CDR2 SVGAGI (reference sequence). Here the CDR3 DNA reads TGTGCCAGCATCTCAGTTGGGGGGGATCAGCCCCAGCATTTT. Translation gives CASISVGGDQPQHF.

In DNA form, the CDR3 reads TGTGCCAGCAGCTACGATCCTGAGGGCAAAGCTTTCTTT. Its protein product is CASSYDPEGKAFF. J is TRBJ1-1 and V is TRBV11-2; D gene ambiguous. CDR1 and CDR2 from the germline V gene are SGHAT and FQNNGV. The CDR3 consists of 13 residues. V lost 4 bases, J lost 9 bases, and 15 bases lay in between.

This sequence joins TRBV5-6 and TRBJ1-1; no definite D call. Germline V gene data show CDR1 as SGHDT and CDR2 as YYEEEE. This CDR3 spans 13 amino acids. Trimming shortened V by 1 base and J by 4 bases, and 8 bases separated the two germline ends. In DNA, the CDR3 is TGTGCCAGCAGCTTGTCTTGGGGCACTGAAGCTTTCTTT. The encoded protein is CASSLSWGTEAFF.

The V and J genes are TRBV4-1 and TRBJ1-1; D is undetermined. Germline V gene lookup returns CDR1 MGHRA and CDR2 YSYEKL. V was pared by 4 bases and J by 10 bases, with 13 bases between. This CDR3 spans 12 amino acids. This CDR3 reads CASSRPPDPAFF. In DNA, the CDR3 is TGCGCCAGCAGCCGCCCCCCCGACCCAGCTTTCTTT.

The chain combines TRBV6-6 with TRBJ1-5, with D unclear. The CDR3 length is 14 residues. V was pared by 4 bases and J by 6 bases, with 13 bases between. The germline V gene has CDR1 MNHNY and CDR2 SVGAGI (reference sequence). In DNA, the CDR3 is TGTGCCAGCAGTTTTGGGGAATCGGTTCAGCCCCAGCATTTT. This sequence encodes CASSFGESVQPQHF.

This sequence joins TRBV2 and TRBJ2-7; unclear D gene. V was clipped by 6 bases and J by 0 bases, with 9 bases between them. The CDR3 is 13 residues long. Germline loops: CDR1 SNHLY, CDR2 FYNNEI. Here the CDR3 reads CASRGISSYEQYF. The CDR3 DNA reads TGTGCCAGCAGGGGGATAAGCTCCTACGAGCAGTACTTC. The full variable domain, completed using reference TRBV2 and TRBJ2-7, is EPEVTQTPSHQVTQMGQEVILRCVPISNHLYFYWYRQILGQKVEFLVSFYNNEISEKSEIFDDQFSVERPDGSNFTLKIRSTKLEDSAMYFCASRGISSYEQYFGPGTRLTVT.

The chain has TRBV4-1 and TRBJ2-5, with D maybe TRBD2 (5 bases). Trimming left V 4 bases short and J 6 bases short, with 15 bases between. The germline V gene encodes CDR1 MGHRA and CDR2 YSYEKL. The CDR3 has 14 residues. The CDR3 here is CASSPLAGEQTQYF. The DNA of the CDR3 is TGCGCCAGCAGCCCCTTGGCGGGCGAACAGACCCAGTACTTC.

The rearrangement joins TRBV28 to TRBJ1-2; 7 bases align to TRBD1. The CDR3 totals 13 residues. V was clipped by 6 bases and J by 5 bases; unmatched bases: 6. CDR1 is MDHEN and CDR2 is SYDVKM in the germline V gene. CDR3 nucleotides: TGTGCCAGCAGCAAAGGGGGCGGGTATGGCTACACCTTC. This encodes CASSKGGGYGYTF.

The rearrangement joins TRBV9 to TRBJ2-7, with a possible D match to TRBD2 (6 bases). The germline V and J ends were trimmed by 0 bases and 2 bases, with 12 bases remaining between them. Germline V gives CDR1 SGDLS, CDR2 YYNGEE. The CDR3 has 15 residues. This chain's CDR3 is CASSVGLAPTYEQYF. The CDR3 DNA follows: TGTGCCAGCAGCGTAGGGCTAGCGCCGACCTACGAGCAGTACTTC. Drawing the rest from reference TRBV9 and TRBJ2-7, the complete variable domain is DSGVTQTPKHLITATGQRVTLRCSPRSGDLSVYWYQQSLDQGLQFLIQYYNGEERAKGNILERFSAQQFPDLHSELNLSSLELGDSALYFCASSVGLAPTYEQYFGPGTRLTVT.

This clone was recorded once. At one end the junction does not follow the germline gene, possibly because of a read error. The chain's CDR3 is CASSLELTSNEQFF. In DNA form, the CDR3 reads TGTGCTAGCAGCTTAGAACTAACCTCCAATGAGCAGTTCTTC. The chain employs TRBV7-7 and TRBJ2-1; D not resolved. Germline CDR1 and CDR2: SSHAT and FNYEAQ (reference sequence). The CDR3 extends over 14 amino acids.

V usage is TRBV7-8 and J usage is TRBJ2-5, with D hard to call. CDR3 length: 12 residues. The germline V gene encodes CDR1 SGHVS and CDR2 FQNEAQ. With 0 bases removed from V and 9 bases from J, the gap between germline ends came to 8 bases. The CDR3 nucleotides are TGTGCCAGCAGCTTAGCCTCCGGAGCCCAGTACTTC. Residues: CASSLASGAQYF.

The chain has TRBV2 and TRBJ1-3; D call uncertain. The CDR3 sequence is 15 residues long. V lost 3 bases, J lost 0 bases, and 9 bases lay in between. Germline CDR1 and CDR2: SNHLY and FYNNEI. CDR3 sequence (DNA): TGTGCCAGCAGTGACGGCGCTGTCTCTGGAAACACCATATATTTT. Translation gives CASSDGAVSGNTIYF.

The chain is built from TRBV5-1 and TRBJ1-3, with D unclear. There are 14 residues in the CDR3. V gave up 4 bases and J gave up 8 bases, with 16 bases separating them. Germline assignment: CDR1 SGHRS and CDR2 YFSETQ. This chain's CDR3 is CASSPGSSGDTIYF. DNA of the CDR3: TGCGCCAGCAGCCCGGGGAGCTCTGGGGACACCATATATTTT.

This clone was observed a few times. This chain uses TRBV7-2 with TRBJ1-2; D unresolved. V was shortened by 3 bases and J by 4 bases, with 6 bases between the two germline ends. Germline V CDR1 and CDR2: SGHTA, FQGNSA. The CDR3 consists of 12 residues. For the CDR3, the DNA is TGTGCCAGCAGCTTCCGACGCTATGGCTACACCTTC. Protein product: CASSFRRYGYTF. The variable domain in full, completed from reference TRBV7-2 and TRBJ1-2, reads GAGVSQSPSNKVTEKGKDVELRCDPISGHTALYWYRQSLGQGLEFLIYFQGNSAPDKSGLPSDRFSAERTGGSVSTLTIQRTQQEDSAVYLCASSFRRYGYTFGSGTRLTVV.

The chain uses TRBV28 and TRBJ1-6, with 10 bases matching TRBD1. V was pared by 7 bases and J by 9 bases, with 9 bases of the junction left unmatched. Per germline, CDR1 MDHEN and CDR2 SYDVKM. This CDR3 contains 15 residues. For the CDR3, the DNA is TGTGCCAGCAACCCGCTCAGGGACAGGGGTTCACCCCTCCACTTT. Translating gives CASNPLRDRGSPLHF. Full variable domain (outside the CDR3, taken from reference TRBV28 and TRBJ1-6): DVKVTQSSRYLVKRTGEKVFLECVQDMDHENMFWYRQDPGLGLRLIYFSYDVKMKEKGDIPEGYSVSREKKERFSLILESASTNQTSMYLCASNPLRDRGSPLHFGNGTRLTVT.

V is TRBV7-2 and J is TRBJ2-7; 7 positions match TRBD1. The V and J ends lost 2 bases and 12 bases, in that order; junction bases with no gene match: 7. The CDR3 length is 12 residues. Germline loops: CDR1 SGHTA, CDR2 FQGNSA. The CDR3 is CASSLRGQKGYF. The DNA for the CDR3 is TGTGCCAGCAGCTTAAGGGGACAGAAGGGGTACTTC.